The rows below give T cell receptor beta chains drawn from one sample of a study of blood T cell repertoires in COVID-19. This table comes from immunoSEQ multiplex PCR, and its TCRdb copy is limited to in-frame clones, with some not included. The table shows around 260,000 clones, with around 84% occurring only once. The sample consisted of peripheral blood. The receptors originated from an older woman with COVID-19, enrolled during active disease. CDR3s include the opening cysteine and the closing phenylalanine or tryptophan. The D gene is left open where the match is weak. Expanded clones get a size class; other rows say once, few or many, or leave the size out.

v_call	clone_size	j_call	d_call	cdr3_aa	cdr3_nt
TRBV6-5	NA	TRBJ2-1	TRBD2	CASRYLAGSSYNEQFF	TGTGCCAGCAGGTACCTAGCGGGGAGCTCCTACAATGAGCAGTTCTTC
TRBV6-2/TRBV6-3	NA	TRBJ2-7	TRBD2	CASSGTSGFSYEQYF	TGTGCCAGCAGTGGGACTAGCGGGTTTTCCTACGAGCAGTACTTC
TRBV4-2	few	TRBJ2-3	TRBD2	CASSQEPSGRARDTQYF	TGTGCCAGCAGCCAAGAGCCAAGCGGGAGGGCCAGGGATACGCAGTATTTT
TRBV5-1	once	TRBJ2-1	NA	CASSLAASLDEQFF	TGCGCCAGCAGCTTGGCAGCTAGCTTGGATGAGCAGTTCTTC
TRBV27	NA	TRBJ2-2	TRBD2	CASRGLRGELFF	TGTGCCAGCAGGGGACTACGCGGGGAGCTGTTTTTT
TRBV19	NA	TRBJ2-1	TRBD2	CASSAGARDNEQFF	TGTGCCAGTTCTGCGGGAGCACGTGACAATGAGCAGTTCTTC
TRBV27	few	TRBJ1-6	TRBD1	CASSQTGPRSPLHF	TGTGCCAGCAGTCAGACAGGGCCCCGGTCACCCCTCCACTTT
TRBV4-2	NA	TRBJ2-7	TRBD1	CASSQVGTGGEEQYF	TGTGCCAGCAGCCAAGTTGGGACAGGGGGCGAAGAGCAGTACTTC
TRBV7-9	NA	TRBJ2-3	NA	CASSPRGGSGTDTQYF	TGTGCCAGCAGCCCGCGGGGTGGGAGTGGCACAGATACGCAGTATTTT
TRBV18	NA	TRBJ2-3	TRBD2	CASSPQGLADTQYF	TGTGCCAGCTCACCACAAGGACTAGCGGATACGCAGTATTTT
TRBV6-1	NA	TRBJ1-2	NA	CASSEALGSYGYTF	TGTGCCAGCAGTGAAGCACTAGGTTCCTATGGCTACACCTTC
TRBV2	NA	TRBJ1-2	TRBD1	CASSRQGGGYTF	TGTGCCAGCAGTCGACAGGGTGGTGGCTACACCTTC
TRBV21-1	NA	TRBJ2-3	NA	CASSKRPSGTKDTQYF	TGTGCCAGCAGCAAAAGGCCTAGCGGGACTAAAGATACGCAGTATTTT
TRBV3-1/TRBV3-2	few	TRBJ1-3	NA	CASRSTPGGGNTIYF	TGTGCCAGCAGGTCTACGCCTGGTGGTGGAAACACCATATATTTT